Presented here are 6 T cell receptor beta chains from one specimen sequenced in a study of cytomegalovirus exposure and HLA in healthy donors (dated by TCRdb to about 2017). Receptors were amplified or captured by the immunoSEQ multiplex PCR assay. For the multiplex PCR, a mixture combining 60 forward primers for TCR Vbeta segments and 13 reverse primers for TCR Jbeta segments was used. What TCRdb holds here is the immuneACCESS table cut down to in-frame rearrangements. Part of the clones is not present; checked against another copy, under half of the missing clones reflect an unresolved V gene, and the others are unexplained. This sample has tens of thousands of clones in its table, and approximately 80% of those were observed once. About 6.5% of the sample goes to the ten largest clones. Sequencing was carried out using PBMCs. These receptors were obtained from a human donor in good health.

This chain joins TRBV9 and TRBJ2-7; tentatively, D is TRBD2 (5 bases). The CDR3 contains 13 residues. Germline CDR1 is SGDLS and CDR2 is YYNGEE. Trimming took off 4 bases at V and 6 bases at J, with 14 bases between the two ends. The CDR3 protein is CASSPSIEGEQYF. The CDR3 region has the DNA TGTGCCAGCAGCCCTAGCATCGAGGGCGAGCAGTACTTC.

The gene calls are TRBV19 and TRBJ1-1; 8 nucleotides agree with TRBD1. The V gene's germline CDR1 is LNHDA and CDR2 SQIVND (reference sequence). The CDR3 spans 13 residues. After removal of 8 bases from V and 5 bases from J, the junction contained 7 bases not matched to a gene. CDR3 bases: TGTGCCAGTGTTCGCACAGGGGGAACTGAAGCTTTCTTT. Translating it yields CASVRTGGTEAFF.

This clone was seen just once. The gene calls are TRBV19 and TRBJ1-2, with a weak D call TRBD1 (5 bases). The CDR3 extends over 12 amino acids. CDR1 is LNHDA, CDR2 SQIVND, per germline (reference sequence). V gave up 7 bases and J gave up 5 bases, with 11 bases separating them. The CDR3 sequence: CASTGIPYGYTF. CDR3 sequence (DNA): TGTGCCAGTACAGGGATTCCGTATGGCTACACCTTC.

The chain has TRBV6-1 and TRBJ2-7; 7 bases map to TRBD2. CDR1 MNHNS and CDR2 SASEGT come from the germline V gene. The CDR3 contains 14 residues. The V and J ends lost 7 bases and 2 bases, in that order; junction bases with no gene match: 8. This CDR3 reads CASTRLAGPYEQYF. In nucleotides, the CDR3 is TGTGCCAGCACCCGACTAGCCGGGCCCTACGAGCAGTACTTC.

The V call is TRBV19, the J call TRBJ2-3; perhaps TRBD2 as D (6 bases). The V end lost 11 bases, the J end lost 2 bases, and 20 bases lay between the germline ends. The CDR3 runs 15 residues. The germline V gene encodes CDR1 LNHDA and CDR2 SQIVND (reference sequence). This CDR3 reads CACGGRSLDTDTQYF. DNA of the CDR3: TGTGCCTGTGGAGGGCGATCCCTGGACACAGATACGCAGTATTTT.

This chain joins TRBV7-6 and TRBJ2-7, with 7 bases matching TRBD2. The CDR3 has 13 residues. CDR1 is SGHVS, CDR2 FNYEAQ, per germline. After removal of 5 bases from V and 1 base from J, the junction contained 2 bases not matched to a gene. CDR3 sequence (DNA): TGTGCCAGCAGCCGCGGGGGTTCCTACGAGCAGTACTTC. This gives the protein CASSRGGSYEQYF.